This TCR beta chain appears in the sequencing data of a study of cytomegalovirus exposure and HLA in healthy donors. At the level of the study: A prior study identified some 100 million unique TCR beta sequences from about 179 million T cells.

Vbeta (60) and Jbeta (13) primers were used in the PCR. Produced via immunoSEQ multiplex PCR; TCRdb's table is partial and in-frame only. Of approximately 190,000 clones in the sample, over 70% were seen once. CDR1 and CDR2 from the germline V gene are MNHEY and SVGAGI. This CDR3 contains 13 residues. V lost 6 bases and J 10 bases, leaving 17 bases between the germline ends. The chain combines TRBV6-5 with TRBJ2-3, with D perhaps matching TRBD2 (6 bases). The sequence derives from a man in his fifties in good health and CMV-seronegative. Sequencing used PBMCs. CDR3 sequence (DNA): TGTGCCAGCAGACGGGACCTCGGGGGTGCGCAGTATTTT. Protein product: CASRRDLGGAQYF.